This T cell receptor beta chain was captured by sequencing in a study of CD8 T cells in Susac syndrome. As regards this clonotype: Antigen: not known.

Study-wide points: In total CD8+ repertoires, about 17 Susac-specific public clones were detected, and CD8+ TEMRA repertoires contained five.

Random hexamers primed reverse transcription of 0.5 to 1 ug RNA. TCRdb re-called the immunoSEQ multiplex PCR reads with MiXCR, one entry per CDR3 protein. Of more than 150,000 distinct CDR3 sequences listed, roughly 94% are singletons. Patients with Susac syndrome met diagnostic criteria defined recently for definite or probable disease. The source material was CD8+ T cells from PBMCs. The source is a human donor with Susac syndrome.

DNA of the CDR3: TGTGCCAGCTATAATGACATGGCCAGCTCCTACGAGCAGTACTTC. Amino acid sequence: CASYNDMASSYEQYF. This chain joins TRBV2 and TRBJ2-7; D is unresolved. CDR3 length: 15 residues. Germline values: CDR1 SNHLY, CDR2 FYNNEI. V was pared by 8 bases and J by 0 bases, with 17 bases between.